This T cell receptor beta chain came from a study of blood T cell repertoires in COVID-19. Study-wide context: Acute-phase and convalescent COVID-19 samples originated in the United States, Italy and Spain. T cells, B-cell-depleted T cells, or PBMCs supplied cDNA or gDNA.

In the original workflow: Nucleated cell number was recorded as an estimate derived from reference gene primer amplification. The assay was immunoSEQ multiplex PCR, and TCRdb's table has in-frame clones only and misses some. The V and J calls and clone size were taken over from that table, and D and trimming were inferred from the DNA. Of some 150,000 clones in the sample, 80% to 90% are singletons; the top ten hold around 3.9%. Per the germline V gene, CDR1 is SGHAT and CDR2 is FQNNGV. The CDR3 spans 14 residues. Trimming at V came to 3 bases and at J to 4 bases, leaving 5 bases not matched to a gene.

The clonotype comes from a woman between 55 and 75 years old who had recovered from COVID-19. The chain is built from TRBV11-2 and TRBJ2-5; 7 bases match TRBD2. The sample was peripheral blood. The CDR3 DNA sequence: TGTGCCAGCAGCTTCAACGGGGGGATAGAGACCCAGTACTTC. Protein sequence: CASSFNGGIETQYF.